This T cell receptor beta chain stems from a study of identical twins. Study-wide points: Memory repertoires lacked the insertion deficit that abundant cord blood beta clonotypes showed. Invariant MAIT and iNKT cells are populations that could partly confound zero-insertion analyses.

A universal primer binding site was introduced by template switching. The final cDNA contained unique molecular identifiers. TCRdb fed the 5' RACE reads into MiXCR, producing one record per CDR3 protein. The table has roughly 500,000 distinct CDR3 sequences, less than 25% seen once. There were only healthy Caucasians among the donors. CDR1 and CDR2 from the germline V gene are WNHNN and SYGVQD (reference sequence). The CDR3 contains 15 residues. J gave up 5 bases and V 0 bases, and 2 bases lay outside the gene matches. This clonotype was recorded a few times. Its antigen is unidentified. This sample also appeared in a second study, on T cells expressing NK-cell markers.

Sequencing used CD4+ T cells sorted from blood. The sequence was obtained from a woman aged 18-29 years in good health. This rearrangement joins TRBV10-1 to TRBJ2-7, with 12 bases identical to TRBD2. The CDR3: CASSESTSGRHEQYF. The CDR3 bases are TGCGCCAGCAGTGAGTCGACTAGCGGGAGACACGAGCAGTACTTC.